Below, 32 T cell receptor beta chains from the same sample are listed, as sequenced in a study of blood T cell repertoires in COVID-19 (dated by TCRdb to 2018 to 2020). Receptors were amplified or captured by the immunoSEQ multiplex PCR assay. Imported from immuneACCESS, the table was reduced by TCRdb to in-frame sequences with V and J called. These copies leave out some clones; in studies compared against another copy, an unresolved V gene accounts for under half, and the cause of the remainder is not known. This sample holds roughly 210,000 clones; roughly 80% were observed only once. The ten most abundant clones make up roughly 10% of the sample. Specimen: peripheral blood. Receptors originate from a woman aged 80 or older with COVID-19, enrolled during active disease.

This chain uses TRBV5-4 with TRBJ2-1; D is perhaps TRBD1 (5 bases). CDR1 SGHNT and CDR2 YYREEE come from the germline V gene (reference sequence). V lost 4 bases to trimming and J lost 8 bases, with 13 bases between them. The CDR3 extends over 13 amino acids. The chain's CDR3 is CASSVTGGDEQFF. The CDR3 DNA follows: TGTGCCAGCAGCGTTACAGGTGGGGATGAGCAGTTCTTC.

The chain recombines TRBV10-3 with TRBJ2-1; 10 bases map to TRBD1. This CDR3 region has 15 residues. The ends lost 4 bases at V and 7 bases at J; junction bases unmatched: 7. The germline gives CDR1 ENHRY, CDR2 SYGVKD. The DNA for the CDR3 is TGTGCCATCAGTGGAAGGGACAGGGGTGGAAATGAGCAGTTCTTC. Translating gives CAISGRDRGGNEQFF.

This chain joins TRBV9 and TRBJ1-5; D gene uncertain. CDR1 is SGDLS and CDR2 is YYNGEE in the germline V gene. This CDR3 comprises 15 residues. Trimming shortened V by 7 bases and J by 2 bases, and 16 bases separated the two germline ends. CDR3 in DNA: TGTGCCAGCGGCCGGGCAGCGGATGGCAATCAGCCCCAGCATTTT. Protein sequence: CASGRAADGNQPQHF.

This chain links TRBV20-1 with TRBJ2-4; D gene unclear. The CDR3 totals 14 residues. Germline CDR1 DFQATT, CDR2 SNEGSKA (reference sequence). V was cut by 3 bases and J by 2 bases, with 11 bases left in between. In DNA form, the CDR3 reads TGCAGTGCTAGTGTCACCGGGTCCAAAAACATTCAGTACTTC. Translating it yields CSASVTGSKNIQYF.

The CDR3 region is CASIRREQQTTGELFF. In DNA form, the CDR3 reads TGTGCCAGTATAAGGAGGGAACAGCAGACCACCGGGGAGCTGTTTTTT. The rearrangement joins TRBV19 to TRBJ2-2, with a tentative D call TRBD2 (6 bases). The CDR3 extends over 16 amino acids. The V gene lost 7 bases and the J gene lost 4 bases, with 19 bases spanning the gap. Germline CDR1 reads LNHDA; CDR2 reads SQIVND (reference sequence).

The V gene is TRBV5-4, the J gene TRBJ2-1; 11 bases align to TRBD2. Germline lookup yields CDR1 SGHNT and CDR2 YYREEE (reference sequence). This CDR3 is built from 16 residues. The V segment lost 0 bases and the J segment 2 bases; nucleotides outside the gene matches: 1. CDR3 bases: TGTGCCAGCAGCTTGGGACTAGCGGGGCCCTACAATGAGCAGTTCTTC. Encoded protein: CASSLGLAGPYNEQFF.

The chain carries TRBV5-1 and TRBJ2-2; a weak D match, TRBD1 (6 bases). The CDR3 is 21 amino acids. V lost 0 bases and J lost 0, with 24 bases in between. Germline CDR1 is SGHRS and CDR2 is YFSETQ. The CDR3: CASSLGPGLLRGRTNTGELFF. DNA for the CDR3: TGCGCCAGCAGCTTGGGTCCCGGGTTGCTCAGGGGACGTACGAACACCGGGGAGCTGTTTTTT.

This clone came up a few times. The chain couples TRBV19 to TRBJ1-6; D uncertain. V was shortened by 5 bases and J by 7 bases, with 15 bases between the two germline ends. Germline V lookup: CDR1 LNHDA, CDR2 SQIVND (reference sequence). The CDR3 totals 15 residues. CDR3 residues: CASSDLRLANSPLHF. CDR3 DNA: TGTGCCAGTAGTGACCTCCGACTAGCAAATTCACCCCTCCACTTT. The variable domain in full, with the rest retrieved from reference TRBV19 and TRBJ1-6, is DGGITQSPKYLFRKEGQNVTLSCEQNLNHDAMYWYRQDPGQGLRLIYYSQIVNDFQKGDIAEGYSVSREKKESFPLTVTSAQKNPTAFYLCASSDLRLANSPLHFGNGTRLTVT.

CDR3 sequence (DNA): TGTGCCACCGCCGGACTAGGAGCAGGCAATGAGCAGTTCTTC. Its protein product is CATAGLGAGNEQFF. J is TRBJ2-1 and V is TRBV19, with TRBD2 identical over 7 bases. This CDR3 has 14 residues. Germline lookup yields CDR1 LNHDA and CDR2 SQIVND (reference sequence). The trim removed 10 bases at V and 6 bases at J, leaving 12 bases unmatched. Full variable domain (missing parts from reference TRBV19 and TRBJ2-1): DGGITQSPKYLFRKEGQNVTLSCEQNLNHDAMYWYRQDPGQGLRLIYYSQIVNDFQKGDIAEGYSVSREKKESFPLTVTSAQKNPTAFYLCATAGLGAGNEQFFGPGTRLTVL.

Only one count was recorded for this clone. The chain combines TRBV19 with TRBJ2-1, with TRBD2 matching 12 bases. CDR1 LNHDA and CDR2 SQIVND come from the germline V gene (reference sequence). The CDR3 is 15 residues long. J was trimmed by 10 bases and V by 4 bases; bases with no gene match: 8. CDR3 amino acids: CASSKASGGAREQFF. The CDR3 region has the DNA TGTGCCAGTAGTAAAGCTAGCGGGGGGGCAAGGGAGCAGTTCTTC.

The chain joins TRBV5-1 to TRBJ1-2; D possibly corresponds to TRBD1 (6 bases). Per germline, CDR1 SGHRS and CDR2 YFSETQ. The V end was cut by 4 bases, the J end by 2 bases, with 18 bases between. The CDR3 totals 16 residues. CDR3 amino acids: CASSLSTTGTNYGYTF. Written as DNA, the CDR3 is TGCGCCAGCAGCCTTTCAACCACAGGGACCAACTATGGCTACACCTTC.

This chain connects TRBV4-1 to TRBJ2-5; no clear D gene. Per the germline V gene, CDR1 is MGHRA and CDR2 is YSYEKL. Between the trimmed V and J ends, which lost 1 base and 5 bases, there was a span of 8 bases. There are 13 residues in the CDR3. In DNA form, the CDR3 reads TGCGCCAGCAGCCAAGTGACGAGGGAGACCCAGTACTTC. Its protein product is CASSQVTRETQYF.

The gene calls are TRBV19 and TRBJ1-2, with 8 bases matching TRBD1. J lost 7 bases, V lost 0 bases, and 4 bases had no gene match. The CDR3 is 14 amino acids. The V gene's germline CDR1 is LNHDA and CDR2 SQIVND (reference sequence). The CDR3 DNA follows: TGTGCCAGTAGTATAGATCAGGGGGCGCGTGGCTACACCTTC. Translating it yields CASSIDQGARGYTF.

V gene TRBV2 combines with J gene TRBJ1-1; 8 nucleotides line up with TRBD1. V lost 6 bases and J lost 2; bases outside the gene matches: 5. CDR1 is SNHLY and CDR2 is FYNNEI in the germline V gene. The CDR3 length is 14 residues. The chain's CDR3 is CASRAGQGNTEAFF. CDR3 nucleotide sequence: TGTGCCAGCAGGGCCGGACAGGGAAACACTGAAGCTTTCTTT.

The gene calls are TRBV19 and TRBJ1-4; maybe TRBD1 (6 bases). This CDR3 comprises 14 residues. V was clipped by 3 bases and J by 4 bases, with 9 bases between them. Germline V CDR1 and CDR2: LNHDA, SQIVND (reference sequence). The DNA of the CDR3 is TGTGCCAGTAGTATTCAGGGGAGTAATGAAAAACTGTTTTTT. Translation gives CASSIQGSNEKLFF. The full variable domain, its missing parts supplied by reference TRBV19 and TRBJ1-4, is DGGITQSPKYLFRKEGQNVTLSCEQNLNHDAMYWYRQDPGQGLRLIYYSQIVNDFQKGDIAEGYSVSREKKESFPLTVTSAQKNPTAFYLCASSIQGSNEKLFFGSGTQLSVL.

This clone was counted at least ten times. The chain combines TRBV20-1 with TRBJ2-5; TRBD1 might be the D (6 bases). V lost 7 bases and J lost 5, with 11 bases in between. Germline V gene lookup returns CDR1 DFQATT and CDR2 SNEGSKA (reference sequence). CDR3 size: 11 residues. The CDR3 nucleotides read TGCAGTGTATCGAGGGGGGAGACCCAGTACTTC. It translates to CSVSRGETQYF.

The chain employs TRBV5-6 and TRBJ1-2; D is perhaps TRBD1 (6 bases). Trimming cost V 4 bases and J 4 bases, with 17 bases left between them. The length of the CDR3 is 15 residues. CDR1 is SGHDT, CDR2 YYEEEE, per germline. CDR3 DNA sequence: TGTGCCAGCAGCAGGGGGACCAGCAAATCCTATGGCTACACCTTC. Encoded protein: CASSRGTSKSYGYTF.

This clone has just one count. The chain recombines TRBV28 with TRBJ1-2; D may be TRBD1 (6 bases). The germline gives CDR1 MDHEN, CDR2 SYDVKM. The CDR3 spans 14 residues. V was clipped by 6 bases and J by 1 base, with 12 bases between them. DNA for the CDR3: TGTGCCAGCAGAAACCTACAGGGTAACTATGGCTACACCTTC. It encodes CASRNLQGNYGYTF.

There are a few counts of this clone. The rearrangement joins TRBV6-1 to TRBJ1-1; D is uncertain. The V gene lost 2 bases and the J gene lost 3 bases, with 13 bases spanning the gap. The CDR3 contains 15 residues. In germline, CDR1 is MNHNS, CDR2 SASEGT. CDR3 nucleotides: TGTGCCAGCAGTGAATTAATCGGGGTGGACACTGAAGCTTTCTTT. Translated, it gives CASSELIGVDTEAFF.

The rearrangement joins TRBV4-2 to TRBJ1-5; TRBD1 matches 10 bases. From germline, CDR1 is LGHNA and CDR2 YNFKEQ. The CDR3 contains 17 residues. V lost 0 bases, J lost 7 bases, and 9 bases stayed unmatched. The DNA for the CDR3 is TGTGCCAGCAGCCAAGAACGTGGGACAGGGGAGAGGCAGCCCCAGCATTTT. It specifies CASSQERGTGERQPQHF.

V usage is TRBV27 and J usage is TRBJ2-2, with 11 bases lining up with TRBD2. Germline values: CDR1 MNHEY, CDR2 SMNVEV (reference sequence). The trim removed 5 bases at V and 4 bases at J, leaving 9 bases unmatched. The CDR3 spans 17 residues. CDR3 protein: CASSLRLAGGFTGELFF. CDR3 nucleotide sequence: TGTGCCAGCAGTCTTCGGCTAGCGGGGGGCTTCACCGGGGAGCTGTTTTTT.

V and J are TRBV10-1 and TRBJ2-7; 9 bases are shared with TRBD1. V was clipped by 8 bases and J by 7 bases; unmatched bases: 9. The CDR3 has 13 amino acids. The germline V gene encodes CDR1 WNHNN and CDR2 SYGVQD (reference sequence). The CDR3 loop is CASARDRDKEQYF. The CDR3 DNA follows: TGCGCCAGCGCCCGGGACAGGGATAAGGAGCAGTACTTC.

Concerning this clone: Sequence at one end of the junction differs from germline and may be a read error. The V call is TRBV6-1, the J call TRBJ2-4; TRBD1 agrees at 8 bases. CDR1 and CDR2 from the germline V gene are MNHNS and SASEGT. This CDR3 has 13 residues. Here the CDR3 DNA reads TGTGCCAGCAGCGAAGACAGGGGAAACATTCAGTACTTC. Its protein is CASSEDRGNIQYF.

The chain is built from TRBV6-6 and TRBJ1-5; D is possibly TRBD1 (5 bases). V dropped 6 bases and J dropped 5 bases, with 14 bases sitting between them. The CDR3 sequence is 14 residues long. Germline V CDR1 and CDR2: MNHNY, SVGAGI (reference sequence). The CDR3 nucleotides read TGTGCCAGCAGGGGCAGCGGGGACTATCAGCCCCAGCATTTT. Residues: CASRGSGDYQPQHF.

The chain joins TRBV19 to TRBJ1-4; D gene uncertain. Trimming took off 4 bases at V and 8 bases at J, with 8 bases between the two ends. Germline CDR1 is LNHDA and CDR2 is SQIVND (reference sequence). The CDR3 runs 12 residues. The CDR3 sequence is CASSTEYEKLFF. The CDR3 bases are TGTGCCAGTAGTACGGAGTACGAAAAACTGTTTTTT.

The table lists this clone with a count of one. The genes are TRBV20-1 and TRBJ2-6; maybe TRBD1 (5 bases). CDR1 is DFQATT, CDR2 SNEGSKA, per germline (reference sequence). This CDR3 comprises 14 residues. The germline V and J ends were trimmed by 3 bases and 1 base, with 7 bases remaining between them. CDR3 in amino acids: CSASPGSGANVLTF. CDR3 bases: TGCAGTGCTAGTCCAGGGTCTGGGGCCAACGTCCTGACTTTC.

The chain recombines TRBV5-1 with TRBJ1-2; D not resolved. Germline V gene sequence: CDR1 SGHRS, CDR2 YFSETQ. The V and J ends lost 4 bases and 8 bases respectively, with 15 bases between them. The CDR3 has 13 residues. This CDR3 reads CASSPNEVGGYTF. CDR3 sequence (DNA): TGCGCCAGCAGCCCGAACGAGGTCGGCGGCTACACCTTC.

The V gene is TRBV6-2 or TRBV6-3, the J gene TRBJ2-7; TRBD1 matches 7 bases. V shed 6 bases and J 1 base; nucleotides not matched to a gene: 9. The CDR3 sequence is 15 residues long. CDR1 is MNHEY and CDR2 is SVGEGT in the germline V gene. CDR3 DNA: TGTGCCAGCAGCGTCCAGGGGGACAGATCCTACGAGCAGTACTTC. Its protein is CASSVQGDRSYEQYF.

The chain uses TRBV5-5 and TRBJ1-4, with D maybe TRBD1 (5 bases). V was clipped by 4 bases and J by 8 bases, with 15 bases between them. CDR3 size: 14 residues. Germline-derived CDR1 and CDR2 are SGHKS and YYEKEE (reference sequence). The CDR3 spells CASSRGGAREKLFF. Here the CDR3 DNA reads TGTGCCAGCAGCCGAGGCGGGGCAAGGGAAAAACTGTTTTTT.

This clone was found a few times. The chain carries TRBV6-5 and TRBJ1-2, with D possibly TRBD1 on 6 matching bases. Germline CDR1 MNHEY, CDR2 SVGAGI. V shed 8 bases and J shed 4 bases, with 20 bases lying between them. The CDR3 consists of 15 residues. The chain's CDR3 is CASLQGSGRAYGYTF. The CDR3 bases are TGTGCCAGCTTACAGGGATCCGGGCGCGCCTATGGCTACACCTTC.

CDR3 sequence (DNA): TGTGCCAGCAGCTTATTGGCAGGGGGCGATTCACCCCTCCACTTT. Protein product: CASSLLAGGDSPLHF. V gene TRBV7-2 combines with J gene TRBJ1-6; 8 nucleotides match TRBD1. This CDR3 contains 15 residues. CDR1 and CDR2 (germline): SGHTA, FQGNSA. J was trimmed by 8 bases and V by 2 bases; bases with no gene match: 5.

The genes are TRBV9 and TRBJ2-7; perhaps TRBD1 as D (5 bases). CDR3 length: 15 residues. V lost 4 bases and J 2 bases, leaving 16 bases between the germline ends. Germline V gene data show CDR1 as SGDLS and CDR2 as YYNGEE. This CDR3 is CASSRQGEATYEQYF. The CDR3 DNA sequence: TGTGCCAGCAGCCGCCAGGGTGAGGCAACCTACGAGCAGTACTTC.